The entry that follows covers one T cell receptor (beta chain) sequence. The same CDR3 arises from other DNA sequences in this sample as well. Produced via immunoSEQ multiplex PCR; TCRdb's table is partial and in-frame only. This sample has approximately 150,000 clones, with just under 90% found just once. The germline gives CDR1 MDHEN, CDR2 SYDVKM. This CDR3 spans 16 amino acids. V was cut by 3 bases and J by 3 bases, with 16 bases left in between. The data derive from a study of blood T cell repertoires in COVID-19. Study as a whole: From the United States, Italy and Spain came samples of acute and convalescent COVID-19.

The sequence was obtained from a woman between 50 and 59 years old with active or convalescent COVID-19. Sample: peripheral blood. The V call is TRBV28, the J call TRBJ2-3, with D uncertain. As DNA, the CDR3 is TGTGCCAGCAGTTTGGGCCCGGTCTCTACGACAGATACGCAGTATTTT. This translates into CASSLGPVSTTDTQYF.